This passage covers 21 T cell receptor beta chains from one sample sequenced in a study of regulatory T cells in long-lasting Graves disease. TCR beta libraries were built with iRepertoire HTBI primers and Arm-PCR of CDR3 regions. In TCRdb, the multiplex PCR reads were re-called with MiXCR into one record per CDR3 protein. The sample consists of some 500,000 distinct CDR3 sequences, approximately 16% of them appearing once. Time point denoted: newly diagnosed GD, antithyroid drugs for less than 3 months. Following extraction of RNA from PBMCs, that RNA was used to make the TCR library. These same data were also listed under a study on T cells in Graves' hyperthyroidism and ophthalmopathy.

This specimen was peripheral blood mononuclear cells (PBMCs), taken at new diagnosis, from a patient treated with antithyroid drugs. These receptors were obtained from a woman aged 40-65 years with Graves disease.

There are many counts of this clonotype. This chain links TRBV2 with TRBJ1-1, with a weak D call TRBD1 (6 bases). From germline, CDR1 is SNHLY and CDR2 FYNNEI. The V end lost 3 bases, the J end lost 7 bases, and 15 bases lay between the germline ends. CDR3 length: 14 residues. CDR3 in DNA: TGTGCCAGCAGTGATACCCGGACAGAGGGTGAAGCTTTCTTT. This codes for CASSDTRTEGEAFF.

This clonotype was detected only a few times. The chain carries TRBV4-1 and TRBJ1-1, with D unclear. The germline V and J ends were trimmed by 0 bases and 1 base, with 12 bases remaining between them. Germline V CDR1 and CDR2: MGHRA, YSYEKL. The CDR3 has 16 amino acids. The CDR3 region is CASSQDRNGPNTEAFF. Written as DNA, the CDR3 is TGCGCCAGCAGCCAAGATCGAAACGGCCCGAACACTGAAGCTTTCTTT.

This clonotype was counted only a few times. One base away lies a much larger clone, so this may be a sequencing read error. The chain uses TRBV7-2 and TRBJ2-1; D call uncertain. The CDR3 has 12 amino acids. Trimming pared 5 bases from V and 6 bases from J, leaving 8 bases between. CDR1 is SGHTA and CDR2 is FQGNSA in the germline V gene. Written as DNA, the CDR3 is TGTGCCAGCAGCCACTGGGGCAATGAGCAGTTCTTC. Protein: CASSHWGNEQFF.

The chain links TRBV4-2 to TRBJ2-6; 12 positions match TRBD2. V was clipped by 4 bases and J by 0 bases; unmatched bases: 16. The CDR3 sequence is 22 residues long. CDR1 is LGHNA and CDR2 is YNFKEQ in the germline V gene. CDR3 loop: CASSPIGLAGIGSGSGANVLTF. CDR3 sequence (DNA): TGTGCCAGCAGCCCGATCGGACTAGCGGGGATCGGCTCCGGCTCTGGGGCCAACGTCCTGACTTTC.

The rearrangement uses TRBV13 and TRBJ2-1, with D hard to call. V was shortened by 4 bases and J by 6 bases, with 13 bases between the two germline ends. The CDR3 is made up of 14 amino acids. The germline CDR1 and CDR2 sequences are PRHDT and FYEKMQ (reference sequence). CDR3 sequence (DNA): TGTGCCAGCAGCTCCATCGGACCCAGCAATGAGCAGTTCTTC. It translates to CASSSIGPSNEQFF.

The chain is built from TRBV4-1 and TRBJ1-2; 7 bases agree with TRBD1. Per the germline V gene, CDR1 is MGHRA and CDR2 is YSYEKL. CDR3 length equals 14 residues. Trimming cost V 4 bases and J 8 bases; bases outside gene matches: 10. The CDR3 DNA reads TGCGCCAGCAGCCCAGGGGGTTCGGTCGGAGGCTACACCTTC. Its protein product is CASSPGGSVGGYTF.

The table lists this clonotype with many counts. The rearrangement uses TRBV6-1 and TRBJ1-1, with 7 bases matching TRBD1. The V segment lost 3 bases and the J segment 1 base; nucleotides outside the gene matches: 5. Germline CDR1 MNHNS, CDR2 SASEGT. The length of the CDR3 is 15 residues. CDR3 loop: CASSDWGQPNTEAFF. DNA for the CDR3: TGTGCCAGCAGTGACTGGGGACAGCCGAACACTGAAGCTTTCTTT.

This clonotype was seen repeatedly, ten times or more. The CDR3 DNA follows: TGTGCCAGCTCTGATGGGCCAGGGGCTTTCACAGATACGCAGTATTTT. Translated, it gives CASSDGPGAFTDTQYF. This chain connects TRBV12-3 or TRBV12-4 to TRBJ2-3, with D tentatively TRBD1 (6 bases). V lost 8 bases, J lost 2 bases, and 20 bases lay in between. This CDR3 contains 16 residues.

This clonotype was seen repeatedly, ten times or more. The V call is TRBV27, the J call TRBJ2-7; D is ambiguous. CDR3 length: 15 amino acids. Germline V gives CDR1 MNHEY, CDR2 SMNVEV (reference sequence). V was pared by 5 bases and J by 2 bases, with 16 bases between. CDR3 loop: CASSPLDGYPYEQYF. As DNA, the CDR3 is TGTGCCAGCAGTCCCCTCGACGGTTACCCCTACGAGCAGTACTTC.

A remark on this clonotype: Its ends do not fully match the called genes, so a read error is possible. V gene TRBV28 combines with J gene TRBJ1-4, with TRBD1 matching over 7 bases. The CDR3 covers 17 residues. Germline lookup yields CDR1 MDHEN and CDR2 SYDVKM. The CDR3 reads CASSPGGQNSTDEKLFF. For the CDR3, the DNA is TGTGCCAGCAGTCCGGGGGGACAGAACTCAACTGATGAAAAACTGTTTTTT.

The J gene is TRBJ2-5, the V gene TRBV9; 8 bases match TRBD2. This CDR3 has 15 amino acids. CDR1 SGDLS and CDR2 YYNGEE come from the germline V gene. The ends lost 1 base at V and 2 bases at J; junction bases unmatched: 4. CDR3 amino acids: CASSVQTSVQETQYF. In DNA, the CDR3 is TGTGCCAGCAGCGTACAGACTAGCGTGCAAGAGACCCAGTACTTC.

This clonotype was recorded many times. The chain links TRBV18 to TRBJ1-2; TRBD1 matches at 7 bases. Germline values: CDR1 KGHSH, CDR2 LQKENI. V was pared by 0 bases and J by 4 bases, with 2 bases of the junction left unmatched. This CDR3 spans 14 amino acids. In nucleotides, the CDR3 is TGTGCCAGCTCACCACCGGGACAGACCTATGGCTACACCTTC. Amino acids: CASSPPGQTYGYTF.

This clonotype came up many times. The J gene is TRBJ1-1, the V gene TRBV5-1, with 8 bases that match TRBD1. Germline CDR1 SGHRS, CDR2 YFSETQ. The CDR3 sequence is 15 residues long. V gave up 3 bases and J gave up 5 bases; unmatched junction bases: 9. CDR3 sequence reads: CASSYQTGDPTEAFF. CDR3 DNA: TGCGCCAGCAGCTACCAGACAGGGGATCCGACTGAAGCTTTCTTT.

This clonotype was picked up many times. The CDR3 is CSVRGNTEAFF. CDR3 DNA: TGCAGCGTCCGGGGGAACACTGAAGCTTTCTTT. The rearrangement links TRBV29-1 to TRBJ1-1; D ambiguous. The CDR3 covers 11 residues. CDR1 and CDR2 from the germline V gene are SQVTM and ANQGSEA. V was shortened by 6 bases and J by 1 base, with 6 bases between the two germline ends.

In its sample, this clonotype was seen a few times. The chain recombines TRBV12-3 or TRBV12-4 with TRBJ2-1; D is unresolved. V was trimmed by 7 bases and J by 5 bases, leaving 6 bases between them. This CDR3 has 11 residues. The DNA of the CDR3 is TGTGCCAGCACTCAGAACAATGAGCAGTTCTTC. Residues: CASTQNNEQFF.

Notes on this clonotype: It may be a read error: a sequence one base away is much more abundant. CDR3 sequence (DNA): TGTGCCAGCTCACCCCGAAGGGAGACCCAGTTCTTC. It encodes CASSPRRETQFF. This chain uses TRBV18 with TRBJ2-4, with D perhaps matching TRBD2 (5 bases). The end of the DNA fits TRBJ2-1 better, so the J call may be wrong. The CDR3 sequence is 12 residues long. Germline V lookup: CDR1 KGHSH, CDR2 LQKENI.

Only one count was recorded for this clonotype. The gene calls are TRBV7-9 and TRBJ2-3, with 11 positions matching TRBD2. CDR3 length: 17 residues. CDR1 SEHNR and CDR2 FQNEAQ come from the germline V gene (reference sequence). Trimming took 3 bases from V and 6 from J; bases not matched to a gene: 11. DNA of the CDR3: TGTGCCAGCAGCTTCCAGGTAGCGGGGGGGGCTGGGGATACGCAGTATTTT. The encoded protein is CASSFQVAGGAGDTQYF. Together with reference TRBV7-9 and TRBJ2-3, the CDR3 gives the full variable domain: DTGVSQNPRHKITKRGQNVTFRCDPISEHNRLYWYRQTLGQGPEFLTYFQNEAQLEKSRLLSDRFSAERPKGSFSTLEIQRTEQGDSAMYLCASSFQVAGGAGDTQYFGPGTRLTVL.

In this sample, this clonotype turned up many times. As DNA, the CDR3 is TGTGCCAGCTCACCACGGTCCCTTGAAGCTTTCTTT. It codes for CASSPRSLEAFF. This chain uses TRBV18 with TRBJ1-1; D remains unclear. Trimming pared 1 base from V and 7 bases from J, leaving 7 bases between. CDR1 and CDR2 from the germline V gene are KGHSH and LQKENI. This CDR3 region has 12 residues.

A few counts support this clonotype. The rearrangement joins TRBV7-9 to TRBJ2-2; a weak D match, TRBD2 (7 bases). Trimming shortened V by 6 bases and J by 0 bases, and 11 bases separated the two germline ends. Germline-derived CDR1 and CDR2 are SEHNR and FQNEAQ (reference sequence). The CDR3 is 15 residues long. The CDR3 reads CASRSGGANTGELFF. CDR3 nucleotides: TGTGCCAGCAGGTCGGGGGGCGCGAACACCGGGGAGCTGTTTTTT.

This clonotype showed up many times. The V call is TRBV20-1, the J call TRBJ1-1, with unresolved D. This CDR3 spans 12 amino acids. In germline, CDR1 is DFQATT, CDR2 SNEGSKA (reference sequence). V was cut by 1 base and J by 8 bases, with 11 bases left in between. In nucleotides, the CDR3 is TGCAGTGCTAGAGGTGGACTCGGCGAAGCTTTCTTT. Encoded protein: CSARGGLGEAFF.

This clonotype came up a few times. This chain links TRBV20-1 with TRBJ1-5, with 8 bases aligning to TRBD1. CDR1 is DFQATT, CDR2 SNEGSKA, per germline (reference sequence). Losses at the gene ends were 6 bases for V and 1 base for J; bases not matched to a gene: 8. The CDR3 extends over 15 amino acids. CDR3 sequence reads: CSARTGKGSNQPQHF. The CDR3 coding sequence is TGCAGTGCCAGGACAGGGAAGGGGAGCAATCAGCCCCAGCATTTT.